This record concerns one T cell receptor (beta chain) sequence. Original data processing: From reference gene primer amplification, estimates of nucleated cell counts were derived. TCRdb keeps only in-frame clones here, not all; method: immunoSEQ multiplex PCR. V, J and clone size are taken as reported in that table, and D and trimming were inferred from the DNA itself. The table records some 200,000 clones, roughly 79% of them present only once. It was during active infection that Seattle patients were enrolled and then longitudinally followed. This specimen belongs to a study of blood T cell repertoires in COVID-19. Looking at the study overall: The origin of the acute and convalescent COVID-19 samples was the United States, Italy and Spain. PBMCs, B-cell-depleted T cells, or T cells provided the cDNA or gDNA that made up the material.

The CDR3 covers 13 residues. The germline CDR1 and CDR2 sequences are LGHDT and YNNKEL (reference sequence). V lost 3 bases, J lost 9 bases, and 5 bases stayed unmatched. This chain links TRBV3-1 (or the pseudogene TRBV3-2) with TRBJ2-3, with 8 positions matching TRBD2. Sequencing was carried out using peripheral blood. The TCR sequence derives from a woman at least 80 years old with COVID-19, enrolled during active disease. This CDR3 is CASSHPGLGTQYF. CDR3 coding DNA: TGTGCCAGCAGCCACCCGGGACTAGGGACGCAGTATTTT.